The following is a T cell receptor beta chain sequence with its context. The data are from a study of blood T cells in healthy people across ages. A second PCR of 7 to 11 cycles used a sample-barcoded 5' primer and a J-beta primer mix. Carrying 12 random nucleotides, a template-switch adaptor labeled each individual cDNA molecule. TCRdb re-derived calls from the 5' RACE reads in MiXCR, one entry per CDR3 protein. The table includes nearly 800,000 distinct CDR3 sequences, 20% to 25% detected once. V lost 1 base to trimming and J lost 0 bases; unmatched junction nucleotides: 4. CDR3 length equals 16 residues. From germline, CDR1 is SGHTA and CDR2 FQGNSA. The data also belong to a second study, concerning T cells of mothers and their children. That work adds: Thymic selection molds TCR recombination products alike in related and unrelated pairs. Compared with unrelated pairs, related mother-child pairs had slightly higher, non-significant overlap. Sequencing revealed no T cell clones that were persistent and microchimeric.

V gene TRBV7-2 combines with J gene TRBJ2-3; 7 nucleotides align to TRBD2. The source of this sequence is a boy aged 5-17 years in good health. Input material: blood. This chain's CDR3 is CASSLVGAGSTDTQYF. The CDR3 nucleotides are TGTGCCAGCAGCTTAGTCGGAGCGGGGAGCACAGATACGCAGTATTTT.